The 30 T cell receptor beta chains presented below share a single source sample, sequenced in a study of T cell responses to AZD1222 COVID-19 vaccine. Libraries were prepared by immunoSEQ multiplex PCR; TCRdb keeps only in-frame clonotypes and omits some of them. The sample records 110,000 or so clones, 88% being singletons. Source: peripheral blood, taken 28 days after the second AZD1222 dose. Receptors originate from an adult who received the AZD1222 COVID-19 vaccine.

This chain joins TRBV11-2 and TRBJ2-3; maybe TRBD2 (5 bases). Germline V gene data show CDR1 as SGHAT and CDR2 as FQNNGV. Trimming left V 5 bases short and J 2 bases short, with 14 bases between. This CDR3 has 15 amino acids. The CDR3 DNA reads as TGTGCCAGCAGCGCCCCGTGGGGAGTCACAGATACGCAGTATTTT. It yields the protein CASSAPWGVTDTQYF.

This clone was observed a single time. This rearrangement joins TRBV7-9 to TRBJ1-1; maybe TRBD1 (5 bases). The CDR3 sequence is 13 residues long. Trimming pared 5 bases from V and 6 bases from J, leaving 13 bases between. Germline V lookup: CDR1 SEHNR, CDR2 FQNEAQ (reference sequence). CDR3 sequence: CASSLEGVPEAFF. CDR3 coding DNA: TGTGCCAGCAGCCTCGAAGGGGTCCCTGAAGCTTTCTTT. Together with reference TRBV7-9 and TRBJ1-1, the CDR3 gives the full variable domain: DTGVSQNPRHKITKRGQNVTFRCDPISEHNRLYWYRQTLGQGPEFLTYFQNEAQLEKSRLLSDRFSAERPKGSFSTLEIQRTEQGDSAMYLCASSLEGVPEAFFGQGTRLTVV.

The rearrangement links TRBV7-8 to TRBJ1-4; TRBD1 might be the D (6 bases). The CDR3 is 16 residues long. Germline values: CDR1 SGHVS, CDR2 FQNEAQ. Between the trimmed V and J ends, which lost 5 bases and 0 bases, there was a span of 13 bases. In DNA form, the CDR3 reads TGTGCCAGCAGCCCCCACGGGGGCACAACTAATGAAAAACTGTTTTTT. Residues: CASSPHGGTTNEKLFF.

V is TRBV19 and J is TRBJ2-2; TRBD2 aligns across 13 bases. Unmatched junction bases numbered 9, after V lost 3 bases and J lost 5 bases. The CDR3 runs to 18 residues. The germline CDR1 and CDR2 sequences are LNHDA and SQIVND (reference sequence). The CDR3 nucleotides are TGTGCCAGTAGTATTTCGGCTCCGGGACTAGCGGGGACCGGGGAGCTGTTTTTT. As protein: CASSISAPGLAGTGELFF.

This clone has a single count. The V call is TRBV9, the J call TRBJ1-3; D perhaps matches TRBD1 (5 bases). V gave up 5 bases and J gave up 4 bases, with 19 bases separating them. Germline V gene sequence: CDR1 SGDLS, CDR2 YYNGEE. The CDR3 has 16 amino acids. This CDR3 reads CASSVIPGAAGNTIYF. The CDR3 nucleotides are TGTGCCAGCAGTGTAATCCCCGGGGCGGCCGGAAACACCATATATTTT.

The V gene is TRBV19, the J gene TRBJ1-6; D is perhaps TRBD1 (5 bases). This CDR3 is built from 14 residues. Per germline, CDR1 LNHDA and CDR2 SQIVND (reference sequence). V shed 7 bases and J shed 6 bases, with 13 bases lying between them. CDR3 region: CASNDRYPNSPLHF. For the CDR3, the DNA is TGTGCCAGTAACGACAGATACCCTAATTCACCCCTCCACTTT. Together with reference TRBV19 and TRBJ1-6, the CDR3 gives the full variable domain: DGGITQSPKYLFRKEGQNVTLSCEQNLNHDAMYWYRQDPGQGLRLIYYSQIVNDFQKGDIAEGYSVSREKKESFPLTVTSAQKNPTAFYLCASNDRYPNSPLHFGNGTRLTVT.

The V and J genes are TRBV7-2 and TRBJ1-4; TRBD1 matches at 8 bases. CDR1 SGHTA and CDR2 FQGNSA come from the germline V gene. V lost 5 bases, J lost 8 bases, and 7 bases stayed unmatched. The CDR3 is 14 amino acids. CDR3 amino acids: CASSPGQGREKLFF. DNA for the CDR3: TGTGCCAGCAGCCCAGGACAGGGAAGGGAAAAACTGTTTTTT.

This clone is a singleton in its sample. The chain combines TRBV14 with TRBJ2-6; perhaps TRBD1 as D (5 bases). The germline CDR1 and CDR2 sequences are SGHDN and FVKESK. V lost 3 bases to trimming and J lost 9 bases, with 9 bases between them. The CDR3 extends over 13 amino acids. The CDR3 coding sequence is TGTGCCAGCAGCCAGGGGCCCAACAACGTCCTGACTTTC. It translates to CASSQGPNNVLTF. Filled out from reference TRBV14 and TRBJ2-6, the complete variable domain reads EAGVTQFPSHSVIEKGQTVTLRCDPISGHDNLYWYRRVMGKEIKFLLHFVKESKQDESGMPNNRFLAERTGGTYSTLKVQPAELEDSGVYFCASSQGPNNVLTFGAGSRLTVL.

This chain uses TRBV5-5 with TRBJ1-1; D is unclear. Trimming left V 4 bases short and J 3 bases short, with 10 bases between. The CDR3 is 13 residues long. Germline CDR1 SGHKS, CDR2 YYEKEE (reference sequence). CDR3 coding DNA: TGTGCCAGCAGCCCCTATCTCGACACTGAAGCTTTCTTT. This codes for CASSPYLDTEAFF.

Only one count was recorded for this clone. The chain employs TRBV12-3 or TRBV12-4 and TRBJ1-1; weak D call: TRBD1 (5 bases). V was cut by 4 bases and J by 7 bases, with 13 bases left in between. CDR3 length: 13 residues. The CDR3 sequence: CASSWDVAGEAFF. The CDR3 DNA follows: TGTGCCAGCAGTTGGGACGTGGCGGGTGAAGCTTTCTTT.

The rearrangement links TRBV28 to TRBJ1-2, with D unclear. The V gene lost 1 base and the J gene lost 4 bases, with 10 bases spanning the gap. Germline V gives CDR1 MDHEN, CDR2 SYDVKM. This CDR3 region has 14 residues. The CDR3 protein is CASSLFRVGYGYTF. The CDR3 bases are TGTGCCAGCAGTTTATTCCGGGTAGGCTATGGCTACACCTTC.

J is TRBJ1-2 and V is TRBV27; unclear D gene. The V and J ends lost 5 bases and 0 bases respectively, with 13 bases between them. The CDR3 runs to 15 residues. Germline V lookup: CDR1 MNHEY, CDR2 SMNVEV (reference sequence). The CDR3 DNA reads TGTGCCAGCAGTCGAGATAGGACTGCTAACTATGGCTACACCTTC. Residues: CASSRDRTANYGYTF.

The chain is built from TRBV4-3 and TRBJ1-2; 7 bases match TRBD1. The CDR3 contains 14 residues. Germline V CDR1 and CDR2: LGHNA, YSLEER. Trimming removed 4 bases from V and 0 bases from J; junction bases left unmatched: 2. CDR3 bases: TGCGCCAGCAGCCCCCAGGGGGCTAACTATGGCTACACCTTC. It yields the protein CASSPQGANYGYTF.

This clone was counted only a few times. This rearrangement joins TRBV3-1 (or the pseudogene TRBV3-2) to TRBJ2-2; the D gene is possibly TRBD2 (5 bases). CDR1 and CDR2 from the germline V gene are LGHDT and YNNKEL (reference sequence). Between the trimmed V and J ends, which lost 4 bases and 4 bases, there was a span of 13 bases. The CDR3 is 15 residues long. The CDR3 bases are TGTGCCAGCAGCCCTGGGAGTGCGGGCACCGGGGAGCTGTTTTTT. Amino acid sequence: CASSPGSAGTGELFF.

This rearrangement joins TRBV19 to TRBJ1-5; perhaps TRBD1 as D (5 bases). The germline V gene has CDR1 LNHDA and CDR2 SQIVND (reference sequence). This CDR3 has 18 residues. V lost 3 bases and J lost 0, with 18 bases in between. CDR3 loop: CASSIEGLQGYSNQPQHF. CDR3 in DNA: TGTGCCAGTAGTATTGAGGGGCTCCAAGGTTATAGCAATCAGCCCCAGCATTTT.

The chain joins TRBV4-1 to TRBJ1-1, with D perhaps TRBD1 (5 bases). The germline gives CDR1 MGHRA, CDR2 YSYEKL. The CDR3 runs 13 residues. V was trimmed by 11 bases and J by 5 bases, leaving 18 bases between them. CDR3 DNA: TGCGCCGCGGAGTCGGGTGGGGGGACTGAAGCTTTCTTT. This translates into CAAESGGGTEAFF.

The chain joins TRBV6-5 to TRBJ2-1, with 7 bases that match TRBD2. Germline V gives CDR1 MNHEY, CDR2 SVGAGI. V lost 8 bases, J lost 2 bases, and 0 bases stayed unmatched. The CDR3 totals 12 residues. CDR3 bases: TGTGCCAGCGGGGGGGCCTACAATGAGCAGTTCTTC. Protein: CASGGAYNEQFF.

The rearrangement uses TRBV28 and TRBJ1-5; D uncertain. Per the germline V gene, CDR1 is MDHEN and CDR2 is SYDVKM. Trimming cost V 6 bases and J 0 bases, with 9 bases left between them. This CDR3 has 14 amino acids. The CDR3 DNA follows: TGTGCCAGCAGGCAGCTTTATAGCAATCAGCCCCAGCATTTT. Its protein is CASRQLYSNQPQHF.

This rearrangement joins TRBV23-1 to TRBJ2-5; tentatively, D is TRBD2 (6 bases). TRBV23-1 is recorded as an ORF, its role being uncertain. Trimming cost V 7 bases and J 4 bases, with 10 bases left between them. This CDR3 has 12 residues. The CDR3 loop reads CASTLGGETQYF. The CDR3 DNA is TGCGCCAGCACCCTGGGGGGAGAGACCCAGTACTTC.

The V and J genes are TRBV9 and TRBJ1-2, with 11 bases lining up with TRBD1. This CDR3 is built from 14 residues. V was pared by 4 bases and J by 6 bases, with 5 bases of the junction left unmatched. The germline V gene encodes CDR1 SGDLS and CDR2 YYNGEE. The CDR3 loop is CASSPGQGADGYTF. Here the CDR3 DNA reads TGTGCCAGCAGCCCCGGACAGGGGGCGGATGGCTACACCTTC. The full variable domain, completed using reference TRBV9 and TRBJ1-2, is DSGVTQTPKHLITATGQRVTLRCSPRSGDLSVYWYQQSLDQGLQFLIQYYNGEERAKGNILERFSAQQFPDLHSELNLSSLELGDSALYFCASSPGQGADGYTFGSGTRLTVV.

This clone is a singleton in its sample. Written as DNA, the CDR3 is TGTGCCATCGGGGAAGGAGCGGGGAACACTGAAGCTTTCTTT. It encodes CAIGEGAGNTEAFF. V usage is TRBV10-3 and J usage is TRBJ1-1; D uncertain. The germline V gene encodes CDR1 ENHRY and CDR2 SYGVKD. V was pared by 8 bases and J by 1 base, with 14 bases between. The CDR3 is made up of 14 amino acids.

V usage is TRBV7-2 and J usage is TRBJ2-5; D ambiguous. This CDR3 is 14 amino acids long. Trimming took 5 bases from V and 2 from J, leaving 12 bases between them. Per germline, CDR1 SGHTA and CDR2 FQGNSA. The CDR3 bases are TGTGCCAGCAGCGGGGTGGGGTTACAAGAGACCCAGTACTTC. Residues: CASSGVGLQETQYF.

This clone occurred once. This chain connects TRBV11-3 to TRBJ2-7; 7 nucleotides line up with TRBD1. V trimming: 5 bases; J trimming: 6 bases; junction bases outside the gene matches: 13. Germline values: CDR1 SGHNT, CDR2 YENEEA. The length of the CDR3 is 15 residues. In DNA, the CDR3 is TGTGCCAGCAGCCTACAAGGACAGGCGGCCAGCGAGCAGTACTTC. Its protein is CASSLQGQAASEQYF.

The chain carries TRBV5-1 and TRBJ1-2, with D hard to call. Looked up from germline, CDR1 is SGHRS and CDR2 is YFSETQ. V lost 5 bases and J lost 2, with 16 bases in between. This CDR3 comprises 15 residues. Here the CDR3 reads CASRPAEGVNYGYTF. The CDR3 DNA sequence: TGCGCCAGCAGGCCCGCGGAGGGTGTAAACTATGGCTACACCTTC.

V gene TRBV7-9 combines with J gene TRBJ2-7; possibly TRBD2 for D (6 bases). Trimming took off 5 bases at V and 6 bases at J, with 14 bases between the two ends. The CDR3 is made up of 13 amino acids. CDR1 SEHNR and CDR2 FQNEAQ come from the germline V gene (reference sequence). The CDR3 sequence is CASSPQGGGEQYF. The CDR3, as DNA: TGTGCCAGCAGCCCCCAGGGAGGAGGCGAGCAGTACTTC.

This clone was counted between two and nine times. The V and J genes are TRBV12-5 and TRBJ2-2; D gene ambiguous. Looked up from germline, CDR1 is LGHNT and CDR2 is FRNRAP. The V and J ends lost 8 bases and 7 bases respectively, with 8 bases between them. This CDR3 is built from 11 residues. The CDR3 DNA reads as TGTGCTAGTCGGGCCGACGGGGAGCTGTTTTTT. Encoded protein: CASRADGELFF.

This chain links TRBV5-4 with TRBJ2-4; 7 bases are a match to TRBD1. The CDR3 is made up of 14 amino acids. J was trimmed by 1 base and V by 4 bases; bases with no gene match: 2. Looked up from germline, CDR1 is SGHNT and CDR2 is YYREEE (reference sequence). CDR3: CASSQQGAKNIQYF. DNA of the CDR3: TGTGCCAGCAGCCAACAGGGGGCCAAAAACATTCAGTACTTC.

The gene calls are TRBV19 and TRBJ1-1; D not resolved. CDR3 length equals 12 residues. Germline CDR1 LNHDA, CDR2 SQIVND (reference sequence). Trimming cost V 5 bases and J 5 bases, with 9 bases left between them. In DNA form, the CDR3 reads TGTGCCAGTAGTTTCTCGCGAACTGAAGCTTTCTTT. Protein: CASSFSRTEAFF.

The genes are TRBV7-9 and TRBJ1-2; 7 nucleotides align to TRBD1. V lost 5 bases, J lost 4 bases, and 10 bases stayed unmatched. The CDR3 is 15 residues long. The germline V gene encodes CDR1 SEHNR and CDR2 FQNEAQ (reference sequence). CDR3 DNA: TGTGCCAGCAGCCAAACAGGGGCCTACGGCTATGGCTACACCTTC. It translates to CASSQTGAYGYGYTF.

The J gene is TRBJ2-5, the V gene TRBV10-3; perhaps TRBD1 as D (6 bases). This CDR3 contains 13 residues. V shed 4 bases and J shed 1 base, with 7 bases lying between them. CDR1 and CDR2 (germline): ENHRY, SYGVKD. CDR3 region: CAISGTAQETQYF. CDR3 DNA: TGTGCCATCAGTGGGACAGCCCAAGAGACCCAGTACTTC.